The rows below give T cell receptor beta chains drawn from one sample of a study of T-cell memory formation after mild COVID-19. Using its own MiXCR run on the 5' RACE reads, TCRdb lists one record per CDR3 protein. The sample records over 350,000 distinct CDR3 sequences, approximately 16% being singletons. The specimen was PBMCs or a T cell subset sorted from them (not recorded which). All receptors derive from a man aged 18 to 29 who had mild COVID-19 (a few samples of this study predate the infection). Cell type and time point are not known. Each CDR3 is given with its conserved first and last residue. Fields, in order: clone size, V gene, D gene, J gene, CDR3 DNA, CDR3 protein. The D gene is left open where the match is weak. Clone size is given for some rows only: seen once, a few or many times, or a class if the clone is expanded.

few,TRBV7-9,NA,TRBJ2-6,TGTGCCAGCAGGCCGTACGTGGTCCCTGGGGCCAACGTCCTGACTTTC,CASRPYVVPGANVLTF
NA,TRBV4-2,NA,TRBJ1-1,TGTGCCAGCAGCCAAGAGGGGGTGGAAGCTTTCTTT,CASSQEGVEAFF
NA,TRBV24-1,NA,TRBJ2-2,TGTGCCACCAGTGATTTTAGTGGGACCGGGGAGCTGTTTTTT,CATSDFSGTGELFF
NA,TRBV23-1,TRBD1,TRBJ2-5,TGCGCCAGCCGACGGGACAGGGGACTAGAGACCCAGTACTTC,CASRRDRGLETQYF
NA,TRBV20-1,TRBD1,TRBJ1-3,TGCAGTGCTCGGGACAGCTCTGGAAACACCATATATTTT,CSARDSSGNTIYF
NA,TRBV20-1,NA,TRBJ1-5,TGCAGTGCTAGTAGGCCATCAGAGGGGCGGCAGCCCCAGCATTTT,CSASRPSEGRQPQHF
NA,TRBV10-3,NA,TRBJ2-5,TGTGCCATCAGTGAGAGTTTGGTAAAGGAGACCCAGTACTTC,CAISESLVKETQYF
many,TRBV5-1,NA,TRBJ2-1,TGCGCCAGCAGTTTTGGGCCCGACAATGGGCAGTTCTTC,CASSFGPDNGQFF
once,TRBV6-5,NA,TRBJ2-6,TGTGCCAGCAGTTACTCGAGGGTGCTCTCTGGGGCCAACGTCCTGACTTTC,CASSYSRVLSGANVLTF
few,TRBV4-1,NA,TRBJ1-2,TGCGCCAGCAGCCAATCCCGGACGGACGGAGTATGGGGCTACACCTTC,CASSQSRTDGVWGYTF
NA,TRBV6-5,NA,TRBJ2-3,TGTGCCAGCCGGGCGTGGAACACAGATACGCAGTATTTT,CASRAWNTDTQYF
many,TRBV18,NA,TRBJ1-5,TGTGCCAGCTCACCACGGAATCAGCCCCAGCATTTT,CASSPRNQPQHF
few,TRBV28,TRBD1,TRBJ2-3,TGTGCCATACAGGGGTACACAGATACGCAGTATTTT,CAIQGYTDTQYF
NA,TRBV6-5,NA,TRBJ2-5,TGTGCCAGCAGTTACTCGACAGGAGTTGGTCAAGAGACCCAGTACTTC,CASSYSTGVGQETQYF
NA,TRBV7-2,NA,TRBJ1-2,TGTGCCAGCAGCTCCCCGGAGGCCAGTACTGGCTACACCTTC,CASSSPEASTGYTF
few,TRBV12-3/TRBV12-4,TRBD2,TRBJ2-1,TGTGCCAGCAGCGGGACTAGCGCTGGAAATGAGCAGTTCTTC,CASSGTSAGNEQFF
many,TRBV20-1,NA,TRBJ2-3,TGCAGTGCTAGCTTACCCCCGGATACGCAGTATTTT,CSASLPPDTQYF
few,TRBV9,NA,TRBJ2-5,TGTGCCAGCAACCCCCGGGCCCGCAAGTACCAAGAGACCCAGTACTTC,CASNPRARKYQETQYF
many,TRBV7-2,NA,TRBJ2-3,TGTGCCAGCAGCCTAGGGGGGGGACGCACAGATACGCAGTATTTT,CASSLGGGRTDTQYF
many,TRBV12-3/TRBV12-4,TRBD1,TRBJ2-2,TGTGCCAGCAGTCCGGGGACAGCCGGGGAGCTGTTTTTT,CASSPGTAGELFF
many,TRBV20-1,TRBD2,TRBJ2-5,TGCAGTGCTATAGCGGGGGGGCCGGGAGAGACCCAGTACTTC,CSAIAGGPGETQYF
NA,TRBV18,NA,TRBJ2-3,TGTGCCAGCGCCGGGGGAGCTAGCACAGATACGCAGTATTTT,CASAGGASTDTQYF
few,TRBV5-1,NA,TRBJ2-1,TGCGCCAGCAGCTTGGTCGGCAGTAGCCTAACCTACAATGAGCAGTTCTTC,CASSLVGSSLTYNEQFF